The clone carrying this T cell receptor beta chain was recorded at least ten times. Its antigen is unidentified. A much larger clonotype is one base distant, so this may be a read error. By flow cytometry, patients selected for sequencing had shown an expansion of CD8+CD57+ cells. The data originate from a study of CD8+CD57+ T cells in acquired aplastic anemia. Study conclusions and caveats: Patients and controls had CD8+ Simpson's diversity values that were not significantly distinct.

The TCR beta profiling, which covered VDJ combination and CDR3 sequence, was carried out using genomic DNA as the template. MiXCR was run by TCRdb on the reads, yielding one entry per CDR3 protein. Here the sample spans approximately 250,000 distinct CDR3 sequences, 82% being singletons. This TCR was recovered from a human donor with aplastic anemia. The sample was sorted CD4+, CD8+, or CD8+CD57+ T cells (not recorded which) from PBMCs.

CDR3 loop: CASSFPPDGTALSF. The CDR3, as DNA: TGTGCCAGCAGCTTTCCTCCAGACGGGACAGCCCTTTCCTTT. The V and J genes are TRBV7-8 and TRBJ2-3; 7 bases match TRBD1. CDR1 and CDR2 (germline): SGHVS, FQNEAQ. The CDR3 sequence is 14 residues long.